Listed below are T cell receptor beta chains from one sample, sequenced in a study of blood T cells in healthy people across ages. TCRdb processed the 5' RACE reads anew with MiXCR; each CDR3 protein has one entry. This sample has 500,000 to 600,000 distinct CDR3 sequences, with about 25% found just once. The sample was blood. The receptors originated from a woman between 70 and 85 years old in good health. The CDR3 runs from the conserved cysteine through the conserved F or W. D genes are given only for firm matches. Not every row has a clone size; where given, it reads once, few, many or a size class.

J	D	V	size	DNA	CDR3
TRBJ2-5	.	TRBV6-1	.	TGTGCCAGCAGTGGATCGGGAGTGCCAGGGACCCAGTACTTC	CASSGSGVPGTQYF
TRBJ2-7	.	TRBV29-1	.	TGCAGCGTTGATGGTCTGACAGGTAGCTCCTACGAGCAGTACTTC	CSVDGLTGSSYEQYF
TRBJ1-2	.	TRBV14	few	TGTGCCAGCAGCCAGACTACAGGTTATGGCTACACCTTC	CASSQTTGYGYTF
TRBJ1-6	TRBD1	TRBV7-2	.	TGTGCCAGCAGGAGACAGGGGGCGGATAATTCACCCCTCCACTTT	CASRRQGADNSPLHF
TRBJ2-1	TRBD2	TRBV10-3	few	TGTGCCATCAGTGAGGAGCGGGGGGCCTACAATGAGCAGTTCTTC	CAISEERGAYNEQFF
TRBJ2-1	.	TRBV4-2	.	TGTGCCAGCAGCCAAGATTCAAGATCCCCTGATGAGCAGTTCTTC	CASSQDSRSPDEQFF
TRBJ1-2	.	TRBV6-2/TRBV6-3	.	TGTGCCAGCACCCTAAGAGTCTCCTATGGCTACACCTTC	CASTLRVSYGYTF
TRBJ2-7	.	TRBV7-6	few	TGTGCCAGCAGCTTCGAGGGGGGGCCTCCCTACGAGCAGTACTTC	CASSFEGGPPYEQYF
TRBJ1-6	.	TRBV4-3	.	TGCGCCAGCAGCCAAAACAGGGTTCCACCCCTCCACTTT	CASSQNRVPPLHF
TRBJ1-1	.	TRBV7-2	.	TGTGCCAGCAAAAAGCAACCAGACACTGAAGCTTTCTTT	CASKKQPDTEAFF
TRBJ2-1	.	TRBV7-9	.	TGTGCCAGCAGCCCCGGGGATTATAACTACAATGAGCAGTTCTTC	CASSPGDYNYNEQFF
TRBJ2-1	TRBD1	TRBV24-1	few	TGTGCCACCCGTACGGGACAGGGCTACAATGAGCAGTTCTTC	CATRTGQGYNEQFF
TRBJ2-3	TRBD1	TRBV20-1	few	TGCAGTCCAGCCAGACTACAGGGGCGGACAGATACGCAGTATTTT	CSPARLQGRTDTQYF
TRBJ2-5	.	TRBV19	few	TGTGCCAGTAGTATAGTCGCCAAAGAGACCCAGTACTTC	CASSIVAKETQYF
TRBJ2-5	.	TRBV12-3/TRBV12-4	few	TGTGCCAGCAGTGCCCAACAGGGGAGGGGAGAGACCCAGTACTTC	CASSAQQGRGETQYF
TRBJ1-1	.	TRBV12-3/TRBV12-4	few	TGTGCCAGCAGTTTCTCATCAGGGACTGGGAACACTGAAGCTTTCTTT	CASSFSSGTGNTEAFF
TRBJ1-4	.	TRBV3-1	few	TGTGCCAGCAGCCACAGCGATAATGAAAAACTGTTTTTT	CASSHSDNEKLFF
TRBJ1-2	.	TRBV5-1	.	TGCGCCAGCAGTCGGGACGGAGATTGGTCCGGTTATGGCTACACCTTC	CASSRDGDWSGYGYTF
TRBJ1-3	.	TRBV9	.	TGTGCCAGCAGCGTAGGGGGTAGGACTGCCTACTCTGGAAACACCATATATTTT	CASSVGGRTAYSGNTIYF
TRBJ1-1	TRBD1	TRBV7-9	many	TGTGCCAGCAGCTTAATCCAACATTCGGGACAGAGCACTGAAGCTTTCTTT	CASSLIQHSGQSTEAFF
TRBJ2-5	.	TRBV29-1	.	TGCAGCTACTTAGGGGGGGGCCAGGTCCAAGAGACCCAGTACTTC	CSYLGGGQVQETQYF
TRBJ2-7	TRBD1	TRBV7-8	few	TGTGCCAGCAGCTTAGGGACAGGGTATTACGAGCAGTACTTC	CASSLGTGYYEQYF
TRBJ2-7	.	TRBV20-1	.	TGCAGTGCTAGAGATCTGGAGAAGAGGCAGTACTTC	CSARDLEKRQYF
TRBJ2-5	.	TRBV4-2	.	TGTGCCAGCAGCCAGGAGAGTAAAGAGACCCAGTACTTC	CASSQESKETQYF
TRBJ2-7	TRBD2	TRBV4-3	.	TGCGCCAGCAGCCGGACTAGCGGGGGTACCTACGAGCAGTACTTC	CASSRTSGGTYEQYF
TRBJ1-1	TRBD1	TRBV12-3/TRBV12-4	.	TGTGCCAGCAGTCCAAGGACAGGGGCGAACACTGAAGCTTTCTTT	CASSPRTGANTEAFF
TRBJ2-7	.	TRBV3-1	.	TGTGCCAGCAGCCAACCGGAGGACAGAGAATACTACGAGCAGTACTTC	CASSQPEDREYYEQYF
TRBJ2-4	TRBD1	TRBV9	.	TGTGCCAGCAGCAATCAGGACAGGGGAGGCATTCAGTACTTC	CASSNQDRGGIQYF
TRBJ2-3	TRBD2	TRBV20-1	.	TGCAGTGCTAGGACTAGCGGGGCTGATACGCAGTATTTT	CSARTSGADTQYF
TRBJ1-1	.	TRBV10-3	.	TGTGCCATCAGGGAAACAGGAGCTGAAGCTTTCTTT	CAIRETGAEAFF
TRBJ2-1	TRBD2	TRBV7-9	few	TGTGCCAGCAGCCTGCCCGGGGGGGCCCATGAGCAGTTCTTC	CASSLPGGAHEQFF
TRBJ2-4	TRBD1	TRBV20-1	.	TGCAGTGCTGGAGGGGGGACAGGGGTAAACATTCAGTACTTC	CSAGGGTGVNIQYF
TRBJ1-2	TRBD1	TRBV4-3	few	TGCGCCAGCAGCCAAGTGGTCCGGGACAGGGCTAATGGCTACACCTTC	CASSQVVRDRANGYTF
TRBJ1-1	TRBD1	TRBV7-8	.	TGTGCCAGCAGCTTAGAAAGGGACAGGGTGTACACTGAAGCTTTCTTT	CASSLERDRVYTEAFF
TRBJ1-1	.	TRBV7-9	few	TGTGCCAGCAACCCGCCGGACAGACAGATGAACACTGAAGCTTTCTTT	CASNPPDRQMNTEAFF
TRBJ2-6	.	TRBV5-6	.	TGTGCCAGCAGCGAAATAAGTGGGGCCAACGTCCTGACTTTC	CASSEISGANVLTF
TRBJ1-4	TRBD1	TRBV20-1	.	TGCAGTGCTAAACACGACAGGGGATTGGAAAAACTGTTTTTT	CSAKHDRGLEKLFF
TRBJ1-2	.	TRBV7-3	.	TGTGCCAGCAGCCCAAACGGGGACTATGGCTACACCTTC	CASSPNGDYGYTF
TRBJ1-1	.	TRBV6-1	few	TGTGCCAGCATCGAGGCGGCCGACACTGAAGCTTTCTTT	CASIEAADTEAFF
TRBJ2-7	.	TRBV12-5	once	TGTGCTAGTGGTTCCACCACGGGACACCTCTACGAGCAGTACTTC	CASGSTTGHLYEQYF
TRBJ2-1	TRBD2	TRBV20-1	many	TGCAGTGCTTTTAGCGGGGGGGCTCAGGGTGAGCAGTTCTTC	CSAFSGGAQGEQFF
TRBJ1-1	.	TRBV5-6	.	TGTGCCAGCAGCTTGGTCAGGGGCGCCGGTAACACTGAAGCTTTCTTT	CASSLVRGAGNTEAFF
TRBJ1-1	.	TRBV15	few	TGTGCCACCAGCAGGGACAGTAACACTGAAGCTTTCTTT	CATSRDSNTEAFF
TRBJ1-1	.	TRBV7-9	.	TGTGCCAGCAACTTAGTGGGGGGCACTGAAGCTTTCTTT	CASNLVGGTEAFF
TRBJ1-1	TRBD1	TRBV11-3	few	TGTGCCAGCACCCGGACAGGCCAGGACACTGAAGCTTTCTTT	CASTRTGQDTEAFF
TRBJ1-2	.	TRBV29-1	.	TGCAGCGTTGTAGGGTATGGCTACACCTTC	CSVVGYGYTF
TRBJ2-3	.	TRBV7-2	few	TGTGCCAGCAGCTTAACGTCGACTGCAACAGATACGCAGTATTTT	CASSLTSTATDTQYF
TRBJ1-2	.	TRBV18	few	TGTGCCAGCTCACCACTTATGAAGGGGCTAAGAGGCTACACCTTC	CASSPLMKGLRGYTF
TRBJ2-5	.	TRBV14	few	TGTGCCAGCAGCCATTGGCCGGCGGAGACCCAGTACTTC	CASSHWPAETQYF
TRBJ1-2	.	TRBV5-1	few	TGCGCCAGCAGCATCGACAGCCCCAACTATGGCTACACCTTC	CASSIDSPNYGYTF
TRBJ1-3	.	TRBV29-1	.	TGCAGCGTTGGTACAGGTGGAAACACCATATATTTT	CSVGTGGNTIYF
TRBJ2-1	TRBD2	TRBV11-2	many	TGTGCCAGCAGCCTTGCTGGGACTAGCGGGGGGGAGCAGTTCTTC	CASSLAGTSGGEQFF
TRBJ2-2	.	TRBV5-1	.	TGCGCCAGCAGCGGGCACGGGGCGGCCGGGGAGCTGTTTTTT	CASSGHGAAGELFF